These 23 T cell receptor beta chains were all obtained from the same sample, sequenced in a study of beta chain features in type 1 diabetes. TCRB transcripts that were expressed got sequenced, as all of the isolated RNA had been reverse transcribed. Clones were read by immunoSEQ multiplex PCR, and TCRdb kept only the in-frame ones, dropping some. This table has approximately 170,000 clones, roughly 8% appearing once. These receptors' targets are unknown. Study conclusions and caveats: Shorter TCRB CDR3s, moderately but significantly so, were found in Type 1 diabetes patients in all four CD4+ subsets.

The sample taken for sequencing was central memory CD4+ T cells from blood. Every receptor here comes from a man aged 18 to 30 with type 1 diabetes.

This chain links TRBV7-2 with TRBJ2-2; D ambiguous. The CDR3 is made up of 14 amino acids. CDR1 is SGHTA and CDR2 is FQGNSA in the germline V gene. With 1 base removed from V and 1 base from J, the gap between germline ends came to 4 bases. The CDR3 DNA reads as TGTGCCAGCAGCTTAGACGGGAACACCGGGGAGCTGTTTTTT. Its protein product is CASSLDGNTGELFF.

The CDR3 sequence: CAWDKSSGANVLTF. DNA of the CDR3: TGTGCCTGGGACAAGAGCTCTGGGGCCAACGTCCTGACTTTC. This chain connects TRBV30 to TRBJ2-6; D is ambiguous. Per germline, CDR1 GTSNPN and CDR2 SVGIG (reference sequence). V was trimmed by 5 bases and J by 0 bases, leaving 8 bases between them. The CDR3 runs to 14 residues. Together with reference TRBV30 and TRBJ2-6, the CDR3 gives the full variable domain: SQTIHQWPATLVQPVGSPLSLECTVEGTSNPNLYWYRQAAGRGLQLLFYSVGIGQISSEVPQNLSASRPQDRQFILSSKKLLLSDSGFYLCAWDKSSGANVLTFGAGSRLTVL.

This clone has a handful of counts. V gene TRBV6-5 combines with J gene TRBJ2-3, with D maybe TRBD1 (5 bases). V gave up 2 bases and J gave up 2 bases, with 8 bases separating them. The CDR3 contains 14 residues. The V gene's germline CDR1 is MNHEY and CDR2 SVGAGI. The CDR3 nucleotides read TGTGCCAGCAGTTACCCGACAGACACAGATACGCAGTATTTT. Its translation: CASSYPTDTDTQYF.

The chain uses TRBV7-2 and TRBJ2-2; D unclear. From germline, CDR1 is SGHTA and CDR2 FQGNSA. V was pared by 1 base and J by 5 bases, with 5 bases between. The CDR3 runs to 13 residues. The CDR3 DNA sequence: TGTGCCAGCAGCTTAGGGCGGACCGGGGAGCTGTTTTTT. It codes for CASSLGRTGELFF.

As for this clone: Other DNA variants within this sample encode the same CDR3. The CDR3 nucleotides read TGTGCCAGCAGCTTAGGCCAGATCTACGAGCAGTACTTC. Its translation: CASSLGQIYEQYF. The rearrangement joins TRBV7-2 to TRBJ2-7; no definite D call. The CDR3 is 13 amino acids. Germline V lookup: CDR1 SGHTA, CDR2 FQGNSA. V lost 1 base, J lost 3 bases, and 7 bases lay in between.

There are a few counts of this clone. The chain carries TRBV9 and TRBJ2-1; 9 bases are shared with TRBD1. CDR3 size: 15 residues. The V and J ends lost 0 bases and 7 bases, in that order; junction bases with no gene match: 5. Germline CDR1 is SGDLS and CDR2 is YYNGEE. CDR3 residues: CASSVGGQGLNEQFF. CDR3 coding DNA: TGTGCCAGCAGCGTAGGGGGACAGGGATTAAATGAGCAGTTCTTC.

In this sample, this clone turned up a few times. CDR3 sequence reads: CAISEPQGRGYTF. The CDR3 coding sequence is TGTGCCATCAGTGAGCCACAGGGGCGCGGCTACACCTTC. The J gene is TRBJ1-2, the V gene TRBV10-3, with 7 nucleotides matching TRBD1. CDR3 length equals 13 residues. The germline V gene has CDR1 ENHRY and CDR2 SYGVKD. Trimming at V came to 2 bases and at J to 8 bases, leaving 5 bases not matched to a gene.

This clone was picked up a small number of times. This chain links TRBV30 with TRBJ2-1; 15 bases map to TRBD2. J lost 12 bases, V lost 3 bases, and 12 bases had no gene match. Germline V lookup: CDR1 GTSNPN, CDR2 SVGIG (reference sequence). This CDR3 is built from 16 residues. Here the CDR3 reads CAWRRTGTSGGMGQFF. Here the CDR3 DNA reads TGTGCCTGGAGGCGAACCGGGACTAGCGGGGGGATGGGGCAGTTCTTC.

The sample holds a few counts of this clone. The chain recombines TRBV4-3 with TRBJ1-1; 7 bases match TRBD1. Looked up from germline, CDR1 is LGHNA and CDR2 is YSLEER. The CDR3 length is 15 residues. After removal of 1 base from V and 4 bases from J, the junction contained 6 bases not matched to a gene. As DNA, the CDR3 is TGCGCCAGCAGCCAAGCTACTACAGGGGTCACTGAAGCTTTCTTT. Protein sequence: CASSQATTGVTEAFF.

The chain uses TRBV11-2 and TRBJ2-5; D may be TRBD1 (5 bases). Germline-derived CDR1 and CDR2 are SGHAT and FQNNGV. This CDR3 region has 14 residues. V shed 2 bases and J shed 8 bases, with 15 bases lying between them. The CDR3, as DNA: TGTGCCAGCAGCTTATCTCAGGGTCTCGTAACCCAGTACTTC. Protein sequence: CASSLSQGLVTQYF.

This clone was detected a few times. This chain connects TRBV30 to TRBJ2-6; D is ambiguous. The V end lost 2 bases, the J end lost 2 bases, and 19 bases lay between the germline ends. CDR3 length: 18 amino acids. The germline CDR1 and CDR2 sequences are GTSNPN and SVGIG (reference sequence). CDR3 protein: CAWSSPVVSGPGANVLTF. CDR3 DNA sequence: TGTGCCTGGAGTTCCCCCGTCGTTTCGGGTCCTGGGGCCAACGTCCTGACTTTC.

A remark on this clone: Germline is not matched at one junction end, which may reflect a read error. The chain combines TRBV5-6 with TRBJ2-1, with 9 bases that match TRBD2. The CDR3 length is 12 residues. CDR1 and CDR2 (germline): SGHDT, YYEEEE. The CDR3, as DNA: TGTGCCAGCAGCTTAACTCTAGCGGGGCTACTCTTC. Amino acids: CASSLTLAGLLF.

V and J are TRBV6-5 and TRBJ1-2, with TRBD1 matching over 11 bases. In germline, CDR1 is MNHEY, CDR2 SVGAGI. The CDR3 totals 14 residues. The V segment lost 5 bases and the J segment 3 bases; nucleotides outside the gene matches: 2. CDR3 in amino acids: CASSRDRGYYGYTF. The DNA of the CDR3 is TGTGCCAGCAGTAGGGACAGGGGGTACTATGGCTACACCTTC.

The sample holds a few counts of this clone. The chain carries TRBV28 and TRBJ2-2; 10 nucleotides match TRBD1. J lost 4 bases, V lost 5 bases, and 7 bases had no gene match. The germline CDR1 and CDR2 sequences are MDHEN and SYDVKM. The CDR3 has 16 amino acids. The CDR3 loop reads CASSLTGGDTTGELFF. The DNA for the CDR3 is TGTGCCAGCAGTCTGACAGGGGGCGATACCACCGGGGAGCTGTTTTTT.

V is TRBV9 and J is TRBJ2-3; tentative D call: TRBD1 (6 bases). The ends were cut back, 1 base at V and 0 bases at J, with 9 bases in the middle. Germline CDR1 is SGDLS and CDR2 is YYNGEE. This CDR3 is 15 amino acids long. CDR3 sequence: CASSVTGQSTDTQYF. The CDR3 coding sequence is TGTGCCAGCAGCGTAACTGGACAGAGCACAGATACGCAGTATTTT.

This clone was observed a handful of times. The gene calls are TRBV19 and TRBJ2-1, with a weak D call TRBD1 (6 bases). CDR3 length: 13 residues. Germline V gene data show CDR1 as LNHDA and CDR2 as SQIVND (reference sequence). Trimming took off 5 bases at V and 4 bases at J, with 9 bases between the two ends. As DNA, the CDR3 is TGTGCCAGTAGTCCCAGGGGTTACAATGAGCAGTTCTTC. Protein product: CASSPRGYNEQFF.

J is TRBJ2-7 and V is TRBV18; no clear D. The CDR3 length is 13 residues. The V end was cut by 0 bases, the J end by 4 bases, with 7 bases between. CDR1 KGHSH and CDR2 LQKENI come from the germline V gene. CDR3 DNA: TGTGCCAGCTCACCACCTGCCAGGTACGAGCAGTACTTC. It specifies CASSPPARYEQYF.

This clone occurred a few times. CDR3 sequence reads: CASSTAGTERDEQYF. The CDR3 nucleotides are TGTGCCAGTAGTACAGCAGGTACAGAGAGGGACGAGCAGTACTTC. The chain carries TRBV19 and TRBJ2-7; D might be TRBD2 (5 bases). The CDR3 sequence is 15 residues long. The V gene's germline CDR1 is LNHDA and CDR2 SQIVND (reference sequence). V shed 4 bases and J shed 5 bases, with 18 bases lying between them. The variable domain in full, completed from reference TRBV19 and TRBJ2-7, reads DGGITQSPKYLFRKEGQNVTLSCEQNLNHDAMYWYRQDPGQGLRLIYYSQIVNDFQKGDIAEGYSVSREKKESFPLTVTSAQKNPTAFYLCASSTAGTERDEQYFGPGTRLTVT.

This rearrangement joins TRBV30 to TRBJ2-2, with D uncertain. This CDR3 contains 14 residues. The V end was cut by 3 bases, the J end by 2 bases, with 10 bases between. Germline CDR1 reads GTSNPN; CDR2 reads SVGIG (reference sequence). CDR3 amino acids: CAWRGVSNTGELFF. The CDR3 nucleotides are TGTGCCTGGAGAGGCGTTAGCAACACCGGGGAGCTGTTTTTT.

The chain couples TRBV7-9 to TRBJ1-2; TRBD1 is a possible D gene (5 bases). Trimming took off 8 bases at V and 2 bases at J, with 15 bases between the two ends. Germline CDR1 is SEHNR and CDR2 is FQNEAQ (reference sequence). The CDR3 has 14 residues. In DNA, the CDR3 is TGTGCCAGCGCCCAGGGCAGGAACAACTATGGCTACACCTTC. It yields the protein CASAQGRNNYGYTF.

This clone was detected only a few times. The V and J genes are TRBV30 and TRBJ2-5, with D tentatively TRBD1 (5 bases). The CDR3 is 13 residues long. Germline V gene data show CDR1 as GTSNPN and CDR2 as SVGIG (reference sequence). The V gene lost 8 bases and the J gene lost 2 bases, with 15 bases spanning the gap. The CDR3 loop is CAHQGMLQETQYF. CDR3 bases: TGTGCCCACCAGGGTATGTTACAAGAGACCCAGTACTTC.

The CDR3 protein is CASSSDAGTSKTQYF. CDR3 nucleotide sequence: TGTGCCAGCAGCTCTGACGCCGGGACTAGTAAGACCCAGTACTTC. The J gene is TRBJ2-5, the V gene TRBV5-4; the match to TRBD2 covers 8 bases. The CDR3 contains 15 residues. Trimming removed 3 bases from V and 6 bases from J; junction bases left unmatched: 10. Looked up from germline, CDR1 is SGHNT and CDR2 is YYREEE (reference sequence).

This sequence joins TRBV7-9 and TRBJ1-1; no clear D. The CDR3 spans 11 residues. Germline assignment: CDR1 SEHNR and CDR2 FQNEAQ (reference sequence). The germline V and J ends were trimmed by 5 bases and 7 bases, with 8 bases remaining between them. This chain's CDR3 is CASSPLSEAFF. CDR3 coding DNA: TGTGCCAGCAGCCCCCTCAGTGAAGCTTTCTTT. The complete variable domain, with remaining parts taken from reference TRBV7-9 and TRBJ1-1, reads DTGVSQNPRHKITKRGQNVTFRCDPISEHNRLYWYRQTLGQGPEFLTYFQNEAQLEKSRLLSDRFSAERPKGSFSTLEIQRTEQGDSAMYLCASSPLSEAFFGQGTRLTVV.